This TCR beta chain came from a study of blood T cell repertoires in COVID-19. The data were produced by immunoSEQ multiplex PCR, yet TCRdb's version contains in-frame clones alone and is incomplete. Of about 180,000 clones in the sample, roughly 88% were seen once. Germline V gene lookup returns CDR1 SGHTS and CDR2 YDEGEE. Trimming took 5 bases from V and 8 from J; bases not matched to a gene: 4. The CDR3 has 13 residues. This receptor was taken from a woman under 40 with acute or convalescent COVID-19. J is TRBJ1-6 and V is TRBV5-8; 7 nucleotides agree with TRBD1. The sample taken for sequencing was peripheral blood. This chain's CDR3 is CASRRQGDSPLHF. The CDR3 DNA follows: TGTGCCAGCAGGAGACAGGGAGATTCACCCCTCCACTTT.